The subject of this entry is one T cell receptor beta chain. The study ran its PCR with 60 Vbeta and 13 Jbeta primers. Method: immunoSEQ multiplex PCR; TCRdb's copy keeps in-frame clones and lacks some. This table has 200,000 or so clones, approximately 83% appearing once. This record belongs to a study of cytomegalovirus exposure and HLA in healthy donors. The V segment lost 4 bases and the J segment 1 base; nucleotides outside the gene matches: 6. This CDR3 has 15 amino acids. Germline-derived CDR1 and CDR2 are SGHRS and YFSETQ. V and J are TRBV5-1 and TRBJ2-3; 7 positions match TRBD1. Sequenced sample: PBMCs. The source of this sequence is a girl under 18 in good health and CMV-seronegative. The CDR3 bases are TGCGCCAGCAGCACAGGGGTAGGCGGCACAGATACGCAGTATTTT. It yields the protein CASSTGVGGTDTQYF.